A single sample gave rise to the 28 T cell receptor beta chains below, sequenced in a study of shared clonotypes between healthy human individuals. Sequencing was performed with immunoSEQ multiplex PCR; in TCRdb, only in-frame clones are kept and a portion is missing. The sample includes 490,000 or so clones, roughly 85% of them seen just once. Material for sequencing was PBMCs. These receptors came from a woman between 40 and 50 years old in good health. Some clones in this sample may be carry-over from other donors' samples.

This chain links TRBV7-3 with TRBJ1-1, with TRBD1 as a possible D gene (6 bases). Germline V gene sequence: CDR1 SGHTA, CDR2 FQGTGA. The V and J ends lost 5 bases and 1 base respectively, with 11 bases between them. There are 14 residues in the CDR3. CDR3 amino acids: CASSPGHQNTEAFF. DNA for the CDR3: TGTGCCAGCAGCCCGGGACACCAGAACACTGAAGCTTTCTTT.

This chain joins TRBV28 and TRBJ2-7, with D perhaps TRBD1 (6 bases). CDR3 length: 15 residues. Looked up from germline, CDR1 is MDHEN and CDR2 is SYDVKM. The V and J ends lost 8 bases and 0 bases respectively, with 17 bases between them. CDR3 nucleotides: TGTGCCAGCGCTCCCAGGGGCTTCATCTCCTACGAGCAGTACTTC. Translated, it gives CASAPRGFISYEQYF. Together with reference TRBV28 and TRBJ2-7, the CDR3 gives the full variable domain: DVKVTQSSRYLVKRTGEKVFLECVQDMDHENMFWYRQDPGLGLRLIYFSYDVKMKEKGDIPEGYSVSREKKERFSLILESASTNQTSMYLCASAPRGFISYEQYFGPGTRLTVT.

Notes on this clone: In the same sample, other DNA sequences code for this CDR3. The chain employs TRBV5-1 and TRBJ2-3; no reliable D call. Trimming cost V 0 bases and J 2 bases, with 7 bases left between them. This CDR3 is built from 14 residues. Germline V gene data show CDR1 as SGHRS and CDR2 as YFSETQ. The CDR3 DNA reads as TGCGCCAGCAGCTTGGAAGACCTCACAGATACGCAGTATTTT. Its translation is CASSLEDLTDTQYF.

The chain joins TRBV19 to TRBJ1-1; no firm D call. This CDR3 has 13 amino acids. V was trimmed by 4 bases and J by 0 bases, leaving 6 bases between them. Germline values: CDR1 LNHDA, CDR2 SQIVND (reference sequence). The CDR3: CASSTDMNTEAFF. The CDR3 DNA follows: TGTGCCAGTAGTACAGACATGAACACTGAAGCTTTCTTT.

The CDR3 reads CASSAWQHTDYGYTF. For the CDR3, the DNA is TGTGCCAGTAGTGCGTGGCAGCATACAGACTATGGCTACACCTTC. The rearrangement uses TRBV19 and TRBJ1-2; D remains unclear. The V end lost 5 bases, the J end lost 3 bases, and 16 bases lay between the germline ends. Germline loops: CDR1 LNHDA, CDR2 SQIVND (reference sequence). The CDR3 runs 15 residues.

The rearrangement links TRBV28 to TRBJ2-7; D is possibly TRBD2 (6 bases). The CDR3 is 14 residues long. Trimming removed 5 bases at V and 9 bases at J, with 20 bases between. Germline CDR1 reads MDHEN; CDR2 reads SYDVKM. The CDR3 region has the DNA TGTGCCAGCAGTCCCTCGGTATTGCCCGGGGGGCAGTACTTC. Residues: CASSPSVLPGGQYF.

The rearrangement joins TRBV7-2 to TRBJ1-5, with D uncertain. The CDR3 runs 15 residues. Germline CDR1 reads SGHTA; CDR2 reads FQGNSA. Trimming removed 2 bases at V and 7 bases at J, with 15 bases between. The CDR3 nucleotides are TGTGCCAGCAGCTTAATGAACGGCCGGGGACAGCCCCAGCATTTT. It specifies CASSLMNGRGQPQHF.

This rearrangement joins TRBV10-1 to TRBJ1-6; perhaps TRBD1 as D (6 bases). Germline-derived CDR1 and CDR2 are WNHNN and SYGVQD (reference sequence). The germline V and J ends were trimmed by 0 bases and 5 bases, with 14 bases remaining between them. This CDR3 contains 17 residues. CDR3 sequence reads: CASSESRRRDNNSPLHF. DNA of the CDR3: TGCGCCAGCAGTGAGTCGAGGAGGCGGGACAATAATTCACCCCTCCACTTT.

This clone was recorded only once. V gene TRBV9 combines with J gene TRBJ2-7; 7 bases map to TRBD2. Germline V lookup: CDR1 SGDLS, CDR2 YYNGEE. With V trimmed by 0 bases and J by 9 bases, 15 bases remained unmatched. CDR3 length equals 16 residues. CDR3 amino acids: CASSVDPRGLAGAQYF. For the CDR3, the DNA is TGTGCCAGCAGCGTAGACCCCCGGGGACTGGCGGGAGCGCAGTACTTC.

The chain carries TRBV4-1 and TRBJ1-2; D perhaps matches TRBD1 (6 bases). CDR1 is MGHRA, CDR2 YSYEKL, per germline. Trimming took 4 bases from V and 4 from J, leaving 16 bases between them. CDR3 length: 15 residues. The CDR3 DNA follows: TGCGCCAGCAGCCTAGGGGACACGACCTTCTATGGCTACACCTTC. Translating gives CASSLGDTTFYGYTF.

CDR3 sequence: CSVERDRATEAFF. DNA of the CDR3: TGCAGCGTTGAAAGGGACAGGGCAACTGAAGCTTTCTTT. J is TRBJ1-1 and V is TRBV29-1; 9 bases line up with TRBD1. CDR3 length equals 13 residues. The V gene's germline CDR1 is SQVTM and CDR2 ANQGSEA. V lost 2 bases to trimming and J lost 5 bases; unmatched junction nucleotides: 3. The variable domain in full, completed from reference TRBV29-1 and TRBJ1-1, reads SAVISQKPSRDICQRGTSLTIQCQVDSQVTMMFWYRQQPGQSLTLIATANQGSEATYESGFVIDKFPISRPNLTFSTLTVSNMSPEDSSIYLCSVERDRATEAFFGQGTRLTVV.

The rearrangement joins TRBV19 to TRBJ2-1; no definite D call. CDR3 size: 14 residues. CDR1 and CDR2 from the germline V gene are LNHDA and SQIVND (reference sequence). Deletions cut 6 bases from V and 2 bases from J, with 11 bases between. The CDR3 loop reads CASRGPRAYNEQFF. As DNA, the CDR3 is TGTGCCAGTAGAGGGCCTCGAGCCTACAATGAGCAGTTCTTC.

The chain has TRBV18 and TRBJ2-7; 7 bases map to TRBD2. The CDR3 totals 14 residues. The J segment lost 3 bases and the V segment lost 3 bases, leaving 5 bases of the junction unmatched. The germline V gene encodes CDR1 KGHSH and CDR2 LQKENI. The CDR3 sequence is CASSPNGRNYEQYF. DNA for the CDR3: TGTGCCAGCTCACCCAACGGGAGGAACTACGAGCAGTACTTC. The full variable domain, in which reference TRBV18 and TRBJ2-7 provide the parts outside the CDR3, is NAGVMQNPRHLVRRRGQEARLRCSPMKGHSHVYWYRQLPEEGLKFMVYLQKENIIDESGMPKERFSAEFPKEGPSILRIQQVVRGDSAAYFCASSPNGRNYEQYFGPGTRLTVT.

The chain carries TRBV9 and TRBJ2-2, with 8 bases fitting TRBD2. The germline CDR1 and CDR2 sequences are SGDLS and YYNGEE. There are 16 residues in the CDR3. V was clipped by 5 bases and J by 7 bases; unmatched bases: 13. The CDR3 here is CASSSTGTRVVGELFF. CDR3 bases: TGTGCCAGCAGTTCCACTGGGACTAGGGTTGTCGGGGAGCTGTTTTTT.

This clone is labeled medium-sized (0.01 to 0.1%). The chain is built from TRBV5-1 and TRBJ2-7, with D maybe TRBD1 (6 bases). There are 13 residues in the CDR3. CDR1 is SGHRS and CDR2 is YFSETQ in the germline V gene. Trimming stripped 3 bases from V and 3 bases from J, with 10 bases between. The CDR3 loop is CASSSDSHYEQYF. CDR3 in DNA: TGCGCCAGCAGCTCGGACAGTCACTACGAGCAGTACTTC.

The CDR3 sequence: CASSPTSRDYEQYF. In DNA, the CDR3 is TGTGCCAGCAGCCCCACCTCTCGGGACTACGAGCAGTACTTC. The chain carries TRBV28 and TRBJ2-7, with D perhaps matching TRBD2 (5 bases). CDR3 length: 14 residues. The germline V gene encodes CDR1 MDHEN and CDR2 SYDVKM. The V and J ends lost 6 bases and 3 bases respectively, with 15 bases between them.

The chain couples TRBV27 to TRBJ2-7; TRBD1 matches at 11 bases. The V gene's germline CDR1 is MNHEY and CDR2 SMNVEV (reference sequence). The V and J ends lost 6 bases and 2 bases, in that order; junction bases with no gene match: 12. This CDR3 has 17 amino acids. CDR3: CASSPRAPGQGAYEQYF. CDR3 bases: TGTGCCAGCAGCCCACGGGCTCCGGGACAGGGGGCCTACGAGCAGTACTTC.

The chain uses TRBV15 and TRBJ2-7; TRBD1 matches 7 bases. The CDR3 is 15 amino acids. V was pared by 3 bases and J by 5 bases, with 10 bases of the junction left unmatched. Germline CDR1 is LNHNV and CDR2 is YYDKDF (reference sequence). The CDR3 DNA reads TGTGCCACCAGCAGGGGAGCGACAGGGATAGACGAGCAGTACTTC. Amino acids: CATSRGATGIDEQYF.

V gene TRBV30 combines with J gene TRBJ2-7; D tentatively reads TRBD1 or TRBD2 (5 bases each). The ends were cut back, 0 bases at V and 3 bases at J, with 15 bases in the middle. The length of the CDR3 is 15 residues. Germline V gene lookup returns CDR1 GTSNPN and CDR2 SVGIG (reference sequence). The CDR3 DNA follows: TGTGCCTGGAGTGTACAGGCTGGGGCGGGCTACGAGCAGTACTTC. Translating gives CAWSVQAGAGYEQYF.

The genes are TRBV27 and TRBJ1-3, with D uncertain. The CDR3 length is 14 residues. The V end was cut by 7 bases, the J end by 0 bases, with 10 bases between. Germline V gene data show CDR1 as MNHEY and CDR2 as SMNVEV (reference sequence). The CDR3 spells CASIAQPSGNTIYF. CDR3 nucleotide sequence: TGTGCCAGCATTGCCCAACCCTCTGGAAACACCATATATTTT.

This sequence joins TRBV5-6 and TRBJ1-2; the D gene is possibly TRBD1 (5 bases). The V end lost 3 bases, the J end lost 1 base, and 13 bases lay between the germline ends. Germline CDR1 SGHDT, CDR2 YYEEEE. This CDR3 is 15 amino acids long. CDR3 amino acids: CASSSGPVLNYGYTF. CDR3 nucleotides: TGTGCCAGCAGCTCGGGACCCGTGCTTAACTATGGCTACACCTTC.

The chain uses TRBV6-6 and TRBJ2-3; TRBD2 agrees at 9 bases. Trimming removed 2 bases from V and 5 bases from J; junction bases left unmatched: 5. The V gene's germline CDR1 is MNHNY and CDR2 SVGAGI (reference sequence). The CDR3 totals 15 residues. The CDR3 protein is CASSYAGGPIDTQYF. CDR3 DNA: TGTGCCAGCAGTTACGCGGGAGGGCCGATAGATACGCAGTATTTT.

The chain combines TRBV7-9 with TRBJ1-6; 8 positions agree with TRBD1. The V gene's germline CDR1 is SEHNR and CDR2 FQNEAQ (reference sequence). CDR3 length equals 16 residues. Germline trimming cut 3 bases from V and 7 bases from J; bases unmatched to any gene: 8. The CDR3 protein is CASSFAPTGENSPLHF. The CDR3 coding sequence is TGTGCCAGCAGCTTTGCCCCGACAGGGGAGAATTCACCCCTCCACTTT.

CDR3 sequence (DNA): TGTGCCAGCAGCCCAGAGGGCAATGAGCAGTTCTTC. It yields the protein CASSPEGNEQFF. V gene TRBV7-9 combines with J gene TRBJ2-1; D is possibly TRBD2 (5 bases). The CDR3 contains 12 residues. Trimming shortened V by 5 bases and J by 6 bases, and 8 bases separated the two germline ends. CDR1 is SEHNR and CDR2 is FQNEAQ in the germline V gene (reference sequence). The full variable domain, its missing parts supplied by reference TRBV7-9 and TRBJ2-1, is DTGVSQNPRHKITKRGQNVTFRCDPISEHNRLYWYRQTLGQGPEFLTYFQNEAQLEKSRLLSDRFSAERPKGSFSTLEIQRTEQGDSAMYLCASSPEGNEQFFGPGTRLTVL.

This clone appeared many times. The chain employs TRBV5-1 and TRBJ2-5; possible D gene TRBD1, 7 bases. Trimming took 4 bases from V and 5 from J, leaving 24 bases between them. The CDR3 loop spans 17 amino acids. CDR1 and CDR2 from the germline V gene are SGHRS and YFSETQ. The CDR3 DNA is TGCGCCAGCAGCCCCGGCGGGCAGGGGGGCGTGTGGGAGACCCAGTACTTC. Its protein product is CASSPGGQGGVWETQYF. Supplemented by reference TRBV5-1 and TRBJ2-5, the full variable domain reads KAGVTQTPRYLIKTRGQQVTLSCSPISGHRSVSWYQQTPGQGLQFLFEYFSETQRNKGNFPGRFSGRQFSNSRSEMNVSTLELGDSALYLCASSPGGQGGVWETQYFGPGTRLLVL.

The chain employs TRBV7-2 and TRBJ2-3, with TRBD2 matching over 7 bases. V lost 4 bases, J lost 6 bases, and 4 bases stayed unmatched. Germline CDR1 SGHTA, CDR2 FQGNSA. This CDR3 is 13 amino acids long. The CDR3 sequence: CASSWTSVDTQYF. For the CDR3, the DNA is TGTGCCAGCAGCTGGACTAGTGTCGATACGCAGTATTTT.

This clone came up once. This chain links TRBV5-1 with TRBJ2-3, with TRBD2 identical over 9 bases. V shed 3 bases, J shed 6 bases, and the junction held 5 bases outside the gene matches. The CDR3 loop spans 14 amino acids. Germline-derived CDR1 and CDR2 are SGHRS and YFSETQ. Here the CDR3 reads CASSSRTSDDTQYF. CDR3 nucleotide sequence: TGCGCCAGCAGCTCAAGGACTAGCGACGATACGCAGTATTTT.

Remarks on this clone: The germline gene is not matched at one end of the junction; a read error may be the cause. V usage is TRBV27 and J usage is TRBJ2-2, with TRBD2 identical over 10 bases. Germline V gene sequence: CDR1 MNHEY, CDR2 SMNVEV (reference sequence). The CDR3 loop spans 18 amino acids. For the CDR3, the DNA is TGTGCCAGCAGTCCTATCATGAGGGGACTAGCGAAAACCGGGGAGCTGTTTTTT. Residues: CASSPIMRGLAKTGELFF.